This T cell receptor beta chain was obtained from a study of blood T cell repertoires in COVID-19. The wider study: The origin of the acute and convalescent COVID-19 samples was the United States, Italy and Spain. PBMCs, B-cell-depleted T cells, or T cells were the source of the cDNA or gDNA that made up the material.

Original data processing: For nucleated cells, counts were estimated from reference gene primer amplification. Repertoires were generated with immunoSEQ multiplex PCR, while TCRdb's copy carries only in-frame clones and drops some. V and J calls and clone size are those listed in that table; D and trimming were worked out from the DNA. The sample gives around 320,000 clones, about 91% of which show up once; roughly 6.9% is in the top ten. Germline V gene lookup returns CDR1 SNHLY and CDR2 FYNNEI. The CDR3 consists of 16 residues. With V trimmed by 6 bases and J by 2 bases, 9 bases remained unmatched.

This clonotype originated in a woman aged 30 to 39 who had recovered from COVID-19. The sequenced sample was peripheral blood. The chain carries TRBV2 and TRBJ1-5, with 8 bases aligning to TRBD1. The CDR3 sequence: CASRDVRGRGNQPQHF. The CDR3 DNA sequence: TGTGCCAGCAGAGATGTCAGGGGGCGCGGCAATCAGCCCCAGCATTTT.